This T cell receptor beta chain is drawn from a study of spatial heterogeneity in lung cancer. Study-wide context: Available follow-up PBMC samples, collected a median of about 25 months post-resection, were sequenced. Alpha-chain sequences were consistently detected less often than beta-chain sequences.

Germline-derived CDR1 and CDR2 are SEHNR and FQNEAQ (reference sequence). V was pared by 3 bases and J by 0 bases, with 2 bases of the junction left unmatched. The CDR3 covers 15 residues. Time point noted: blood at routine non-recurrence follow-up after resection. Unsorted whole RNA of tumor, nontumor lung or frozen PBMC was sequenced. Unique molecular identifiers, one per molecule, were present on every TCR cDNA molecule. Each CDR3 protein gets one entry after TCRdb re-called the 5' RACE reads with MiXCR. The profile shows some 120,000 distinct CDR3 sequences, less than 15% of them singletons. Material: PBMCs, obtained at follow-up. This sequence was found in a male donor with early-stage non-small cell lung cancer. This rearrangement joins TRBV7-9 to TRBJ1-1; TRBD1 aligns across 9 bases. The CDR3, as DNA: TGTGCCAGCAGCTTCGGGACAGGGCTGAACACTGAAGCTTTCTTT. It is translated as CASSFGTGLNTEAFF.